This T cell receptor beta chain was sequenced for a study of blood T cell repertoires in COVID-19. How the authors handled the data: By means of reference gene primer amplification, nucleated cell counts were estimated. Using immunoSEQ multiplex PCR, the repertoire was profiled, and TCRdb retains in-frame clones only, with some absent. The V and J calls and the clone size are those of that table, but D and trimming were determined from the DNA. The sample includes about 82,000 clones, around 80% seen only once; the top ten take approximately 15%. The CDR3 consists of 15 residues. Germline-derived CDR1 and CDR2 are MDHEN and SYDVKM. V gave up 4 bases and J gave up 0 bases, with 13 bases separating them.

The sequence was collected from an older woman with acute or convalescent COVID-19. The genes are TRBV28 and TRBJ2-7; D is uncertain. The sample consisted of peripheral blood. Written as DNA, the CDR3 is TGTGCCAGCAGTTCGGCAGCGATTTCCTCCTACGAGCAGTACTTC. Translated, it gives CASSSAAISSYEQYF.